In its sample, the clone carrying this T cell receptor beta chain was seen once. Its antigen is currently unknown. Investigators prepared the TCR beta libraries by applying iRepertoire HTBI primers and Arm-PCR of CDR3 regions. TCRdb processed the multiplex PCR reads anew with MiXCR; each CDR3 protein has one entry. This sample has roughly 400,000 distinct CDR3 sequences, with around 16% found just once. The record originates from a study of regulatory T cells in long-lasting Graves disease. Study outcomes and limitations: Newly diagnosed patients shared 1,000 or so public clonotypes; persistent patients shared approximately 2,700.

Time point noted: newly diagnosed GD, antithyroid drugs for less than 3 months. The TCR library was prepared using RNA isolated from PBMCs. J gave up 8 bases and V 1 base, and 11 bases lay outside the gene matches. The germline V gene encodes CDR1 LNHDA and CDR2 SQIVND (reference sequence). The CDR3 consists of 16 residues. These data were likewise used in another study, on T cells in Graves' hyperthyroidism and ophthalmopathy.

Material: peripheral blood mononuclear cells (PBMCs), obtained at new diagnosis, from a patient treated with antithyroid drugs. This chain joins TRBV19 and TRBJ2-1; 7 positions agree with TRBD2. This receptor was obtained from a woman aged 40 to 55 with Graves disease. CDR3 nucleotide sequence: TGTGCCAGTAGTATAGCTAGGACTAGAATTGGAGATGAGCAGTTCTTC. The encoded protein is CASSIARTRIGDEQFF.